This T cell receptor beta chain was profiled in a study of CD8 T cells in Susac syndrome. Included as multiple sclerosis controls were treatment-naive patients who had stable or active relapsing-remitting disease. An amount of RNA that ranged from 0.5 to 1 ug was reverse transcribed with random hexamers. MiXCR, run by TCRdb on the immunoSEQ multiplex PCR reads, gives a single entry per CDR3 protein. This table has fewer than 250,000 distinct CDR3 sequences, roughly 92% appearing once. CDR3 length: 14 residues. Between the trimmed V and J ends, which lost 2 bases and 1 base, there was a span of 9 bases. Germline V lookup: CDR1 SGDLS, CDR2 YYNGEE. Findings and caveats of the study: The study conceded that its TCR sequencing and HLA analysis involved relatively few individuals.

Comments on this clonotype: Its matching antigen is unknown.

The V call is TRBV9, the J call TRBJ1-1; no clear D gene. The sample was CD8+ T cells from PBMCs. The TCR sequence derives from a human donor with multiple sclerosis. The CDR3 loop is CASSVDNRNTEAFF. For the CDR3, the DNA is TGTGCCAGCAGCGTCGATAACAGGAACACTGAAGCTTTCTTT.